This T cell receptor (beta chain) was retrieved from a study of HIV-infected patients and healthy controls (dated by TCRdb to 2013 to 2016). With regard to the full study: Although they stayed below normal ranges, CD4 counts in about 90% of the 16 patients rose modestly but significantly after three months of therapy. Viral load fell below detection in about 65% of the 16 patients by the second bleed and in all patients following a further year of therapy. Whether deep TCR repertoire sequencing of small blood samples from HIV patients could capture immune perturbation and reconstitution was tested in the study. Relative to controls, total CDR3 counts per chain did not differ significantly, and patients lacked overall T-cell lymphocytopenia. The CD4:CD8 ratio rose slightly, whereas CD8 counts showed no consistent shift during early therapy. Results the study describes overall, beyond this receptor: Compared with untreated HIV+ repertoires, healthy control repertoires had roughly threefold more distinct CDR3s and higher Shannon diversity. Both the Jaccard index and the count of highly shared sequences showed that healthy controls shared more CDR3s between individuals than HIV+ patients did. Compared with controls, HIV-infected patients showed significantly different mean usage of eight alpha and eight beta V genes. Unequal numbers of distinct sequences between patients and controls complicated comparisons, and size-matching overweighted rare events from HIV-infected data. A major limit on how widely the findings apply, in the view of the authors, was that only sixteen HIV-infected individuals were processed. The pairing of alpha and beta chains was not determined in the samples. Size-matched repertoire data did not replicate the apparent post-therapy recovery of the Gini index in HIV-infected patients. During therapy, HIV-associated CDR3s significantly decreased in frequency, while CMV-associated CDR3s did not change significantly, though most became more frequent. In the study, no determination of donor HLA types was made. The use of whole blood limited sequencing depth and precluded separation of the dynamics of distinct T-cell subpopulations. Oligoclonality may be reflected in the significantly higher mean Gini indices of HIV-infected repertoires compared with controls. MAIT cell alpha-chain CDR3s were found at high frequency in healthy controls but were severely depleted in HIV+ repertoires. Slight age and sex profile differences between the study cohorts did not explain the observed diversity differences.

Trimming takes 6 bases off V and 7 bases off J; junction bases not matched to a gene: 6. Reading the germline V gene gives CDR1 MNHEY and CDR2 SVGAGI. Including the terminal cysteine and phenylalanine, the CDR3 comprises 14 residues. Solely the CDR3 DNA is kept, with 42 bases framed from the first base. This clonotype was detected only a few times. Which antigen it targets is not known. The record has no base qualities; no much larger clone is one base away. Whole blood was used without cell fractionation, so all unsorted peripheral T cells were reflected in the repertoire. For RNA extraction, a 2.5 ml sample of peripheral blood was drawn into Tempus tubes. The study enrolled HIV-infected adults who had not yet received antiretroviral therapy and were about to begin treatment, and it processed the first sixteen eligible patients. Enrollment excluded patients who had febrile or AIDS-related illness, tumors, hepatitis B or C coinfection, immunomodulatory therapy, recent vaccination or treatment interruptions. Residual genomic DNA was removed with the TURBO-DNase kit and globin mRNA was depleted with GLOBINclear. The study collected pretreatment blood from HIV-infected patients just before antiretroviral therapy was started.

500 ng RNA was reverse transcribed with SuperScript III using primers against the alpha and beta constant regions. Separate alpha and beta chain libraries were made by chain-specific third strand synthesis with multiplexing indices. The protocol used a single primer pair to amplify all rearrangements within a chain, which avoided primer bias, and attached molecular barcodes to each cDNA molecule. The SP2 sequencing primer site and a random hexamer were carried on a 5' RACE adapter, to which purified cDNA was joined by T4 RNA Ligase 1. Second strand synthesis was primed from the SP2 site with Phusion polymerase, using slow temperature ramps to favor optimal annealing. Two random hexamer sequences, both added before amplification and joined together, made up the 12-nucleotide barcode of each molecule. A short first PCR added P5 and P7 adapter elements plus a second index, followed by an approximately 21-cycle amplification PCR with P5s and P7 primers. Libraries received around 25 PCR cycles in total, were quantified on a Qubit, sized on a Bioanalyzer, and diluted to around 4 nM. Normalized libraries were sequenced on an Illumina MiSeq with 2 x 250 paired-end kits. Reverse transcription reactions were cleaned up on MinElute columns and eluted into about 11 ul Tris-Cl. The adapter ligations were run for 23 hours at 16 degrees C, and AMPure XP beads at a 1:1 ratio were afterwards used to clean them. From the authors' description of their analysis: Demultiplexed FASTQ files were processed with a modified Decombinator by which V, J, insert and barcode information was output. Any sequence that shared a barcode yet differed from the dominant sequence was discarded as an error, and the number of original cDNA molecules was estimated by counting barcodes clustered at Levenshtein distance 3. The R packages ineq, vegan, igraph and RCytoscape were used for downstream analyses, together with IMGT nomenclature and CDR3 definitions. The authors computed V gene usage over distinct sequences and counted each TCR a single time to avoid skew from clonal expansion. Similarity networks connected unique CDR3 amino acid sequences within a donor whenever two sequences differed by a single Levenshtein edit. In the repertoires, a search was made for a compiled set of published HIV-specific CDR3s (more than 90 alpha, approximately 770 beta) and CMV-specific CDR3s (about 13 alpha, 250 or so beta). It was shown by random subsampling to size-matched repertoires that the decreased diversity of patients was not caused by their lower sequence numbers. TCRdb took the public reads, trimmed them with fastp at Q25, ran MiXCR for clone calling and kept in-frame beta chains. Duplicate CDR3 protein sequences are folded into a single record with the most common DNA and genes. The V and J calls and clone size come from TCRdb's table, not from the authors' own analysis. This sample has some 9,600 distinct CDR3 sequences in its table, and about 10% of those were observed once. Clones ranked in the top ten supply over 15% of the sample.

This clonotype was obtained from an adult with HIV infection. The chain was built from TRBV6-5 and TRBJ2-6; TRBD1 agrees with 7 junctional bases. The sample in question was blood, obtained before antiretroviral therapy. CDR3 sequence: CASRPQGRANVLTF. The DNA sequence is TGTGCCAGCAGACCACAGGGGAGAGCCAACGTCCTGACTTTC.